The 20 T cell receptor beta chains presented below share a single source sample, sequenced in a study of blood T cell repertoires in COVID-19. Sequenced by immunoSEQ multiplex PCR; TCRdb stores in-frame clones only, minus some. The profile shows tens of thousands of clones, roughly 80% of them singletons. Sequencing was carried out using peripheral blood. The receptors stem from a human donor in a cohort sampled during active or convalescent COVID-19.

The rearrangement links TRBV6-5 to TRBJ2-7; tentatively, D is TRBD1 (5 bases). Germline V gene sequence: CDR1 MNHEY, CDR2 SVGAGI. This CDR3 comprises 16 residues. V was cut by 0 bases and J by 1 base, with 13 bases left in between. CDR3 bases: TGTGCCAGCAGTTACTCAGGGGCCAGTTCGTCCTACGAGCAGTACTTC. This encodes CASSYSGASSSYEQYF.

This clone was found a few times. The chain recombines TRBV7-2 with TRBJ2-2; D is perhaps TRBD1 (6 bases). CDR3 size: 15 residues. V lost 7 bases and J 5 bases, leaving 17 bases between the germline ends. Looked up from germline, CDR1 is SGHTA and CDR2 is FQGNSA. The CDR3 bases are TGTGCCAGCAACATACCAACAGGGCGGACCGGGGAGCTGTTTTTT. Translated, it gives CASNIPTGRTGELFF. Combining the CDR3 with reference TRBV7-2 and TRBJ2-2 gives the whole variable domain GAGVSQSPSNKVTEKGKDVELRCDPISGHTALYWYRQSLGQGLEFLIYFQGNSAPDKSGLPSDRFSAERTGGSVSTLTIQRTQQEDSAVYLCASNIPTGRTGELFFGEGSRLTVL.

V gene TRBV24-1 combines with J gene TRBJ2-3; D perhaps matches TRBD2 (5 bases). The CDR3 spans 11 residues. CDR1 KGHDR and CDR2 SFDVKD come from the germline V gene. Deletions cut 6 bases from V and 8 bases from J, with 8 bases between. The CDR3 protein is CATSIGGTQYF. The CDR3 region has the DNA TGTGCCACCAGTATCGGAGGTACGCAGTATTTT.

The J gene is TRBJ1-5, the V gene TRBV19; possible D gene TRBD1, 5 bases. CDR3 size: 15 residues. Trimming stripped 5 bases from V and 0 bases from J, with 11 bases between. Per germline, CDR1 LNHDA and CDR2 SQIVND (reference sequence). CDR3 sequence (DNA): TGTGCCAGTAGTTCCACGGGGGTTAGCAATCAGCCCCAGCATTTT. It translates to CASSSTGVSNQPQHF.

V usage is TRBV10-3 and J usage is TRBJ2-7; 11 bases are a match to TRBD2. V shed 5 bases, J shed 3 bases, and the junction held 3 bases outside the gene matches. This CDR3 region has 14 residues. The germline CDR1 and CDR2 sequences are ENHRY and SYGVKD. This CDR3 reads CAISSLAGDYEQYF. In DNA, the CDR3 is TGTGCCATCAGTTCACTAGCGGGGGACTACGAGCAGTACTTC.

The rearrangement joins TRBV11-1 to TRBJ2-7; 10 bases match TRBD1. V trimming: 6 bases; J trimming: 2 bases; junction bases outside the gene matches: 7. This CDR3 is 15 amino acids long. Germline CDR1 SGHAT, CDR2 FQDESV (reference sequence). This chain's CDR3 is CASSPRDRGAYEQYF. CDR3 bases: TGTGCCAGCAGTCCCCGGGACAGGGGTGCCTACGAGCAGTACTTC.

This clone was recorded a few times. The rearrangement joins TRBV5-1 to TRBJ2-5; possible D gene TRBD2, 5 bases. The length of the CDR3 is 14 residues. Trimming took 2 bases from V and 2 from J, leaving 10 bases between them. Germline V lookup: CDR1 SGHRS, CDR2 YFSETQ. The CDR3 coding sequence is TGCGCCAGCAGCTTCGAGGGAAATCAAGAGACCCAGTACTTC. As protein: CASSFEGNQETQYF.

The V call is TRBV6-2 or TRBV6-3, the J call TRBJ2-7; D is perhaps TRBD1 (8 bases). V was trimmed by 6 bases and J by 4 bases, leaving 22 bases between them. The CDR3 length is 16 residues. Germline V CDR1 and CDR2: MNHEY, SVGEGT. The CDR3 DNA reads TGTGCCAGCAGCCCTCCGGGGGGCAGGGGGCTTTACGAGCAGTACTTC. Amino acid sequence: CASSPPGGRGLYEQYF.

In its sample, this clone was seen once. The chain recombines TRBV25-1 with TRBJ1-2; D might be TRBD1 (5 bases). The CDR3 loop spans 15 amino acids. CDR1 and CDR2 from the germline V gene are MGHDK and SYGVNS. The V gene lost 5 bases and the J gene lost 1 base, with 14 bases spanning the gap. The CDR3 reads CASSQQGGGNYGYTF. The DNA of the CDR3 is TGTGCCAGCAGTCAGCAGGGTGGCGGTAACTATGGCTACACCTTC.

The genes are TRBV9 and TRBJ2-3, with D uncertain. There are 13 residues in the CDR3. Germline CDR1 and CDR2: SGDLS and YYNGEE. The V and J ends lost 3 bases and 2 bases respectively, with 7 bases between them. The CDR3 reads CASSADSTDTQYF. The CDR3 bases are TGTGCCAGCAGCGCCGACTCCACAGATACGCAGTATTTT.

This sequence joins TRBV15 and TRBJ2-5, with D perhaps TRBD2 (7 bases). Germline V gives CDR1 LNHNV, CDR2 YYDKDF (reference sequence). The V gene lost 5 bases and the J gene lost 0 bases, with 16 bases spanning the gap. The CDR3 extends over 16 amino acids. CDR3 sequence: CATSARGGGYQETQYF. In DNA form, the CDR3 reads TGTGCCACCAGCGCCCGCGGGGGCGGGTACCAAGAGACCCAGTACTTC.

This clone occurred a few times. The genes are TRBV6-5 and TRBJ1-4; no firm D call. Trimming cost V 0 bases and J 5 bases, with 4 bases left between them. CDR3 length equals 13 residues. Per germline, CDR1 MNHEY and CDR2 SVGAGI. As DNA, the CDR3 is TGTGCCAGCAGTTACTCGAGGAATGAAAAACTGTTTTTT. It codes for CASSYSRNEKLFF.

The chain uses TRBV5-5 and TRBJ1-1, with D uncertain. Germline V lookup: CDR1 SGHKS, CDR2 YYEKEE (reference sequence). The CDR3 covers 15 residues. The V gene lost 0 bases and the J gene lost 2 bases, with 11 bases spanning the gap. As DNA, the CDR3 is TGTGCCAGCAGCTTGGCGTGGGCCCCCAACACTGAAGCTTTCTTT. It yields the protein CASSLAWAPNTEAFF.

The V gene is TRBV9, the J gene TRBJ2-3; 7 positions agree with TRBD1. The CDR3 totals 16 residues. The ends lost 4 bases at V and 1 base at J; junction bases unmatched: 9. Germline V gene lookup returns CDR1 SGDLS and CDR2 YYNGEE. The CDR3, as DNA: TGTGCCAGCAGCTCAGGATGGGGGACAGGCACAGATACGCAGTATTTT. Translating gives CASSSGWGTGTDTQYF.

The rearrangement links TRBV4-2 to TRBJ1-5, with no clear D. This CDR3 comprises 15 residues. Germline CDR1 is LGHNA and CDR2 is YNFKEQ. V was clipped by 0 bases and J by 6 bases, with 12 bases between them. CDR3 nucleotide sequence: TGTGCCAGCAGCCAAGATCCGAGAGGGAGTCAGCCCCAGCATTTT. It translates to CASSQDPRGSQPQHF.

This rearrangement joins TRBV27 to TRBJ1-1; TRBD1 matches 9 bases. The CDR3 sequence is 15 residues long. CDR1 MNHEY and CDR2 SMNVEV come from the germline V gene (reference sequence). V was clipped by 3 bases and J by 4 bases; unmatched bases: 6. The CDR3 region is CASSLTDRGVTEAFF. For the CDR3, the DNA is TGTGCCAGCAGTTTGACGGACAGGGGCGTCACTGAAGCTTTCTTT.

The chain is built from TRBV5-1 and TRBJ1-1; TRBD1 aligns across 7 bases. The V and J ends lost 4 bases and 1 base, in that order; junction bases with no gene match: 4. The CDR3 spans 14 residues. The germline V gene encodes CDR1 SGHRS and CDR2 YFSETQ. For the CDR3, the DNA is TGCGCCAGCAGCCCCGACAGGGAGAACACTGAAGCTTTCTTT. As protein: CASSPDRENTEAFF. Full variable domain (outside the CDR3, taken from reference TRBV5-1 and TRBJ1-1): KAGVTQTPRYLIKTRGQQVTLSCSPISGHRSVSWYQQTPGQGLQFLFEYFSETQRNKGNFPGRFSGRQFSNSRSEMNVSTLELGDSALYLCASSPDRENTEAFFGQGTRLTVV.

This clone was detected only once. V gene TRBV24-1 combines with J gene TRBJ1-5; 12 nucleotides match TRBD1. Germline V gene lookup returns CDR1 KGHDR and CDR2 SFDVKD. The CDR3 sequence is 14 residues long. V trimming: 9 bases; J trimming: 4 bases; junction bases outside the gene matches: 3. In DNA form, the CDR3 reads TGTGCCACCCAGGGACAGGGGGCGAATCAGCCCCAGCATTTT. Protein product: CATQGQGANQPQHF.

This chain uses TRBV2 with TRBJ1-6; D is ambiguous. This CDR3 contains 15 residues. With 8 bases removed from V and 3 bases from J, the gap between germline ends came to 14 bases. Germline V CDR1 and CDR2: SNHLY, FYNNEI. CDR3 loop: CASVKESSYNSPLHF. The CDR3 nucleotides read TGTGCCAGCGTCAAAGAATCCAGCTATAATTCACCCCTCCACTTT. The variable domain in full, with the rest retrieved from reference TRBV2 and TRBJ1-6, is EPEVTQTPSHQVTQMGQEVILRCVPISNHLYFYWYRQILGQKVEFLVSFYNNEISEKSEIFDDQFSVERPDGSNFTLKIRSTKLEDSAMYFCASVKESSYNSPLHFGNGTRLTVT.

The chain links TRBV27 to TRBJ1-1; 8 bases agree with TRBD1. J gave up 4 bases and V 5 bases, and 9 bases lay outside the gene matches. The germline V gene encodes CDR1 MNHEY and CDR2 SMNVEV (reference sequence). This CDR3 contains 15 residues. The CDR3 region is CASSLIQGGGTEAFF. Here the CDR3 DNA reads TGTGCCAGCAGTCTTATACAGGGGGGAGGCACTGAAGCTTTCTTT.